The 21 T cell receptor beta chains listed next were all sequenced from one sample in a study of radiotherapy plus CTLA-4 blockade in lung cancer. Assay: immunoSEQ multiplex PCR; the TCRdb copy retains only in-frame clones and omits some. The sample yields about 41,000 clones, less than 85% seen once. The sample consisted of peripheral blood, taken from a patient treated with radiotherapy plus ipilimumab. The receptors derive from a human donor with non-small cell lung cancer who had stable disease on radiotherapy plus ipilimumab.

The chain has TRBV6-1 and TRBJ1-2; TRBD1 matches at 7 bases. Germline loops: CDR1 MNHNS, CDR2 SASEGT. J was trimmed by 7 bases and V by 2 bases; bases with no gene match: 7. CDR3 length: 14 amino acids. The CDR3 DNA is TGTGCCAGCAGTGAAACCGGGACAGCGGCTGGCTACACCTTC. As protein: CASSETGTAAGYTF.

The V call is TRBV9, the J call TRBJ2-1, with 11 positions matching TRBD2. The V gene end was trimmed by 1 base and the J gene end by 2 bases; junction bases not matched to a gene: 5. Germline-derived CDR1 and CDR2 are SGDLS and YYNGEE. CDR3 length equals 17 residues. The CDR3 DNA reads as TGTGCCAGCAGCGTAACTAGCGGGGGAGGACCCTACAATGAGCAGTTCTTC. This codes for CASSVTSGGGPYNEQFF.

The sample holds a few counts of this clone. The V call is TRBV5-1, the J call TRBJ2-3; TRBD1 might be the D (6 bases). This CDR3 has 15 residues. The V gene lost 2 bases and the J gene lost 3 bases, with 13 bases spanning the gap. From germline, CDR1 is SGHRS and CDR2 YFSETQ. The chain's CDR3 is CASSFESGVTDTQYF. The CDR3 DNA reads TGCGCCAGCAGCTTTGAGTCAGGGGTGACAGATACGCAGTATTTT.

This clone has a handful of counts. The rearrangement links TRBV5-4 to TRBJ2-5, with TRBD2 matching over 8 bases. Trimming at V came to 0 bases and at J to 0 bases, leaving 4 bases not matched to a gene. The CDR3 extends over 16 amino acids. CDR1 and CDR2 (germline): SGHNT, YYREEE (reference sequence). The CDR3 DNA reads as TGTGCCAGCAGCTTGGGACTAGCGAGTTACCAAGAGACCCAGTACTTC. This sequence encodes CASSLGLASYQETQYF.

As DNA, the CDR3 is TGTGCCAGCAGTTTGGTCAGGGGTTACTCCTACGAGCAGTACGTC. Translated, it gives CASSLVRGYSYEQYV. J is TRBJ2-7 and V is TRBV28, with D tentatively TRBD1 (6 bases). The germline CDR1 and CDR2 sequences are MDHEN and SYDVKM. Between the trimmed V and J ends, which lost 3 bases and 0 bases, there was a span of 12 bases. The CDR3 has 15 amino acids.

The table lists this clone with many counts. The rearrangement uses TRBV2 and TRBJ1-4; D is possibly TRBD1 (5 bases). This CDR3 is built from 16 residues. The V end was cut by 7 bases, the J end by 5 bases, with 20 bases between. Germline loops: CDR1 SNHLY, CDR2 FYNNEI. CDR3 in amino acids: CASNPPVGELNEKLFF. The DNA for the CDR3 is TGTGCCAGCAATCCCCCGGTGGGGGAGCTAAATGAAAAACTGTTTTTT.

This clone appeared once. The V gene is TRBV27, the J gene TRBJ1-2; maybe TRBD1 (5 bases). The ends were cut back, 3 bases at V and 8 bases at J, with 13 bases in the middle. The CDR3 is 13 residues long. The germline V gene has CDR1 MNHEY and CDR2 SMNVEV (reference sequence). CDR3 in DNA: TGTGCCAGCAGTTTCTTGACAGACGGCGGCTACACCTTC. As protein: CASSFLTDGGYTF.

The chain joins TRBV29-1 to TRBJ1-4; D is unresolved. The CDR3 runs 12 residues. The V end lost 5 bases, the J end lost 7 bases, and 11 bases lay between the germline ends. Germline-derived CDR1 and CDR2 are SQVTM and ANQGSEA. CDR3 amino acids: CSVWGTGEKLFF. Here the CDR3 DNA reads TGCAGCGTTTGGGGTACTGGTGAAAAACTGTTTTTT. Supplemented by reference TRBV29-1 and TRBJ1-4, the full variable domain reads SAVISQKPSRDICQRGTSLTIQCQVDSQVTMMFWYRQQPGQSLTLIATANQGSEATYESGFVIDKFPISRPNLTFSTLTVSNMSPEDSSIYLCSVWGTGEKLFFGSGTQLSVL.

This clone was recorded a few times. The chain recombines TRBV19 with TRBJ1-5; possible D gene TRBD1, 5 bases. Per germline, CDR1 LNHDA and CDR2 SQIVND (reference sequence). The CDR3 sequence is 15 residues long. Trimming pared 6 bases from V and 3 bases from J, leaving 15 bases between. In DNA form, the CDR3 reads TGTGCCAGTAGCTGGGACGGAAGGATCAATCAGCCCCAGCATTTT. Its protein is CASSWDGRINQPQHF.

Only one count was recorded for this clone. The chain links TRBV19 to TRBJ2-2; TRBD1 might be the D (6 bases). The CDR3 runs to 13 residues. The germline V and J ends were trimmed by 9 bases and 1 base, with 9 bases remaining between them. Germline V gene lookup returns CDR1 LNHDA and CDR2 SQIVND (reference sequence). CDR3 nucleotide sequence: TGTGCCAGCGGACAGCAGAACACCGGGGAGCTGTTTTTT. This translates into CASGQQNTGELFF. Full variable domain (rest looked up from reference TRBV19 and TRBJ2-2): DGGITQSPKYLFRKEGQNVTLSCEQNLNHDAMYWYRQDPGQGLRLIYYSQIVNDFQKGDIAEGYSVSREKKESFPLTVTSAQKNPTAFYLCASGQQNTGELFFGEGSRLTVL.

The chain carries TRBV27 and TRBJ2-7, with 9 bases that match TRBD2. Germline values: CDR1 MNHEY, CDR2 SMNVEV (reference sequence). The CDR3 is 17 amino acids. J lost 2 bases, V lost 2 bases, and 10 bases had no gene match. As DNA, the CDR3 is TGTGCCAGCAGTTTACGCCCCCCGAGCGGGGGGCCCTACGAGCAGTACTTC. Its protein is CASSLRPPSGGPYEQYF.

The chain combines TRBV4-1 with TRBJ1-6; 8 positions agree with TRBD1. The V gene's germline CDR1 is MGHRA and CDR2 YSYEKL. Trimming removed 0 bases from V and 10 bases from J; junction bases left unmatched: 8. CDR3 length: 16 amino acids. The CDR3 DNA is TGCGCCAGCAGCCAAGATGTGGGCAGGGGGCTGTCACCCCTCCACTTT. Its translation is CASSQDVGRGLSPLHF.

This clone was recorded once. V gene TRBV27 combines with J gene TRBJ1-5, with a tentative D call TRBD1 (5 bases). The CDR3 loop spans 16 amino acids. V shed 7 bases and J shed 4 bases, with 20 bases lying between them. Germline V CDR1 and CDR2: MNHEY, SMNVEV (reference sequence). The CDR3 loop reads CASKGPGKGMNQPQHF. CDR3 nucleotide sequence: TGTGCCAGCAAGGGCCCAGGGAAGGGAATGAATCAGCCCCAGCATTTT.

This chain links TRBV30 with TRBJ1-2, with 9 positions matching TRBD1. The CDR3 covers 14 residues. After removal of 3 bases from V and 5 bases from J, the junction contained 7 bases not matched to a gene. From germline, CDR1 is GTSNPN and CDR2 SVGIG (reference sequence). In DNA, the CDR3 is TGTGCCTGGAGCCCCGGGACAGGGAGGTATGGCTACACCTTC. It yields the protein CAWSPGTGRYGYTF.

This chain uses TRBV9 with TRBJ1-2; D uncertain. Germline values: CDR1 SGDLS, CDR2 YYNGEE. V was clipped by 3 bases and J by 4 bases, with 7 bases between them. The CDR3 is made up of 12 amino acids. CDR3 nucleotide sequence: TGTGCCAGCAGCGCCATCAGCTATGGCTACACCTTC. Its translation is CASSAISYGYTF.

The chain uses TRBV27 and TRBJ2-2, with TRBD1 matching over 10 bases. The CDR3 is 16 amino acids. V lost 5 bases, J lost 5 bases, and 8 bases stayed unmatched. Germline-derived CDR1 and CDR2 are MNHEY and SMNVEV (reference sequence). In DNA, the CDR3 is TGTGCCAGCAGTCCCCGACAGGGGGCGACGACCGGGGAGCTGTTTTTT. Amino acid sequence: CASSPRQGATTGELFF.

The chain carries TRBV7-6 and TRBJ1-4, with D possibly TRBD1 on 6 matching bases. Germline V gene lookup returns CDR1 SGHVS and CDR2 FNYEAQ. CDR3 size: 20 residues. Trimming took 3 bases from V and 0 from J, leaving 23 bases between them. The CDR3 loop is CASSLETGRGRFATNEKLFF. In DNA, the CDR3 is TGTGCCAGCAGCTTGGAAACAGGGAGGGGACGATTTGCAACTAATGAAAAACTGTTTTTT.

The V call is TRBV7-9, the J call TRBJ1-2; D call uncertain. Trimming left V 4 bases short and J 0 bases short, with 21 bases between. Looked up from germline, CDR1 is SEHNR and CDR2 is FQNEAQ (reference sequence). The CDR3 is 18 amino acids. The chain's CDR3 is CASSSPTREGSANYGYTF. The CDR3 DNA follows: TGTGCCAGCAGCTCTCCTACCCGGGAGGGTTCAGCTAACTATGGCTACACCTTC.

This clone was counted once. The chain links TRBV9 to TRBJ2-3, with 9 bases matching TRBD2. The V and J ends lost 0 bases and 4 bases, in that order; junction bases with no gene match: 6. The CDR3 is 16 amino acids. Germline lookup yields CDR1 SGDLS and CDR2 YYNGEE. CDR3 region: CASSVVAGGTSDTQYF. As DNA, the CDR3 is TGTGCCAGCAGCGTAGTGGCGGGGGGGACGTCAGATACGCAGTATTTT.

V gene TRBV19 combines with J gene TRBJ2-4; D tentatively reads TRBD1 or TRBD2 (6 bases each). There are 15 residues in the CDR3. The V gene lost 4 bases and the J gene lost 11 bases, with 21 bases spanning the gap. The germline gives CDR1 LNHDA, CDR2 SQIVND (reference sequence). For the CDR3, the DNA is TGTGCCAGTAGTACCCCCCAAGGGGGGAAGGACCTTCAGTACTTC. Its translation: CASSTPQGGKDLQYF.

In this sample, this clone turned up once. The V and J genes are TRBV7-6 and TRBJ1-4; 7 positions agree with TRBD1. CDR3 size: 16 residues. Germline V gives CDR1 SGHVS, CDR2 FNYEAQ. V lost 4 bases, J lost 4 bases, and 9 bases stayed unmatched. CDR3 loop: CASSSVRTGSNEKLFF. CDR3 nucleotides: TGTGCCAGCAGCTCAGTGAGGACAGGTAGTAATGAAAAACTGTTTTTT.